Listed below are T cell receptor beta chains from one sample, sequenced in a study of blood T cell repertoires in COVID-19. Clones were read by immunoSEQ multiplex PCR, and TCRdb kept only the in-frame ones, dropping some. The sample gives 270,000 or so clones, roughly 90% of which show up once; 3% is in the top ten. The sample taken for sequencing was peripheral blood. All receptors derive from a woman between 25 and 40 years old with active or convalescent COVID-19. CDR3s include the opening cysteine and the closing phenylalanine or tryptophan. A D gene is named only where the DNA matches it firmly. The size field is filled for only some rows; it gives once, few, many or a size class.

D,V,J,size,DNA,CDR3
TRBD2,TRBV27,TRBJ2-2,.,TGTGCCAGCAGGACCGGGAGGTGGACCGGGGAGCTGTTTTTT,CASRTGRWTGELFF
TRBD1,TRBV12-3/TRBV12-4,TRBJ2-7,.,TGTGCCAGCAGAAAAACAGGGGGGTACGAGCAGTACTTC,CASRKTGGYEQYF
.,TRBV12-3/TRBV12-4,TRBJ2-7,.,TGTGCCAGCAGTCCCCCGGGGACCTACGAGCAGTACTTC,CASSPPGTYEQYF
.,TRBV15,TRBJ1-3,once,TGTGCCACCAGCAGAGATGCCCCTAGCTCTGGAAACACCATATATTTT,CATSRDAPSSGNTIYF
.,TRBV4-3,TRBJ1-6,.,TGCGCCAGCAGCCAAGATGTACGGTCGCACTCACCCCTCCACTTT,CASSQDVRSHSPLHF
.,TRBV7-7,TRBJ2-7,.,TGTGCTAGCAGCTTAGAACGGGGATCGAACGAGCAGTACTTC,CASSLERGSNEQYF
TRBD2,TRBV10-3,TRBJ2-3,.,TGTGCCATCAGTGAGACTAGCGGCCCAGATACGCAGTATTTT,CAISETSGPDTQYF
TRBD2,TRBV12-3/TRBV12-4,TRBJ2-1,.,TGTGCCAGCAGTCCGGGGGGGCCGAAGGAGCAGTTCTTC,CASSPGGPKEQFF
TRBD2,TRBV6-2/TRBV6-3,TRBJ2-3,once,TGTGCCAGCAGTTACTGGGAGGGTAGCACAGATACGCAGTATTTT,CASSYWEGSTDTQYF
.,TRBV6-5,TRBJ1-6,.,TGTGCCAGCAGGGCGGGACTGGGACCCCTCCACTTT,CASRAGLGPLHF
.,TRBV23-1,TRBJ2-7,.,TGCGCCAGCAGTCAATCTGAGGGCCTACTCAGTCGCGAGCAGTACTTC,CASSQSEGLLSREQYF
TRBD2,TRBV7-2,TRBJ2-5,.,TGTGCCAGCAGCCCATCTTCAGGAGCGGGGGATGAGACCCAGTACTTC,CASSPSSGAGDETQYF
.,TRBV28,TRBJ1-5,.,TGTGCCAGCATCGAGACAGGTCCTTCCAATCAGCCCCAGCATTTT,CASIETGPSNQPQHF
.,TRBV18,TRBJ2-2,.,TGTGCCAGCTCACCACTCCGCACAGGCCCCACGAACACCGGGGAGCTGTTTTTT,CASSPLRTGPTNTGELFF
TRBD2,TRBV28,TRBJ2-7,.,TGTGCCAGCAGTTCCCTAGCTAAGCGGGGGGGCTCCTACGAGCAGTACTTC,CASSSLAKRGGSYEQYF
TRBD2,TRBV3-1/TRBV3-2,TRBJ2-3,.,TGTGCCAGCAGCCTCGTAGCGGGGGGTCTCACAGATACGCAGTATTTT,CASSLVAGGLTDTQYF
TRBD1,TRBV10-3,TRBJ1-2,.,TGTGCCATCAGCGGCATTGGACAGGTCGGCTACACCTTC,CAISGIGQVGYTF
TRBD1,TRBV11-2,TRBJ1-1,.,TGTGCCAGCAGCTCGGCGCTCAGGACAGGGGGCGGGGGAGCTTTCTTT,CASSSALRTGGGGAFF
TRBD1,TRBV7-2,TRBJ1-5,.,TGTGCCAGCAGCCTCGGGACAGGGGGGAATCAGCCCCAGCATTTT,CASSLGTGGNQPQHF
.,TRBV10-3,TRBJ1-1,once,TGTGCCATCAGTGCCCGAGATGGGGGGGATGCTTTCTTT,CAISARDGGDAFF
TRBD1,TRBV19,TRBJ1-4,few,TGTGCCAGTCGCCAGGGGGCGAGGACTAATGAAAAACTGTTTTTT,CASRQGARTNEKLFF
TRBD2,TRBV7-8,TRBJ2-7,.,TGTGCCAGCAGCTTAGGGCCCGTACTAGCGGGGGGGCTCGAGCAGTACTTC,CASSLGPVLAGGLEQYF
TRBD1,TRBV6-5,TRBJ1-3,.,TGTGCCAGCAGAACCTATGACAGGGCTGGAAACACCATATATTTT,CASRTYDRAGNTIYF
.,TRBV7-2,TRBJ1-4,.,TGTGCCAGCAGCATCGCAACTAATGAAAAACTGTTTTTT,CASSIATNEKLFF
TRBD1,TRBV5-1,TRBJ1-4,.,TGCGCCAGCAGCATCTCACCGGGACAGGGCCGGGAAAAACTGTTTTTT,CASSISPGQGREKLFF
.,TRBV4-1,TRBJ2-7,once,TGCGCCAGCAGCCATCGACCGGGACAAGCCTACGAGCAGTACTTC,CASSHRPGQAYEQYF
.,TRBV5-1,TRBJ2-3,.,TGCGCCAGCAGCCTGGACAGTTCTAGCACAGATACGCAGTATTTT,CASSLDSSSTDTQYF
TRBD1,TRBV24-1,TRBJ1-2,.,TGTGCCACCAGTGAGCCGACAGGGGTATCCTATGGCTACACCTTC,CATSEPTGVSYGYTF
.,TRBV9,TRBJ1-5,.,TGTGCCAGCAGCGTAGGGCACAATCAGCCCCAGCATTTT,CASSVGHNQPQHF
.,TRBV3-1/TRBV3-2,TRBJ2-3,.,TGTGCCAGCAGCCAAGACGGGGGGCGAGATACGCAGTATTTT,CASSQDGGRDTQYF
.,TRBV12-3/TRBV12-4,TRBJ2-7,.,TGTGCCAGCAGTCCCCCTCCGGCCTACGAGCAGTACTTC,CASSPPPAYEQYF
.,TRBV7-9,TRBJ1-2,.,TGTGCCAGCAGCTTATTTGACAGGCGGGGCTACACCTTC,CASSLFDRRGYTF
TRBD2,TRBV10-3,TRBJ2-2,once,TGTGCCACCCGGTCTAGCGGGGGGGGCACCGGGGAGCTGTTTTTT,CATRSSGGGTGELFF
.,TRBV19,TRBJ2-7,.,TGTGCCAGTAGTATGGGGGCAGCCCACGAGCAGTACTTC,CASSMGAAHEQYF
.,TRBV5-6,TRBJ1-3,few,TGTGCCAGCAGCTTGGGACAGACGCGACGATACTCTGGAAACACCATATATTTT,CASSLGQTRRYSGNTIYF
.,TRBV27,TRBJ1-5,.,TGTGCCAGCAGCCAAGACAGGAGCAATCAGCCCCAGCATTTT,CASSQDRSNQPQHF
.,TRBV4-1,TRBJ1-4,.,TGCGCCAGCAGCCAAGATACAGGGTTAGGGGAAAAACTGTTTTTT,CASSQDTGLGEKLFF
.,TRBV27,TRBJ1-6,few,TGTGCCAGCAGTTTGAGAGGGTCCAATTCACCCCTCCACTTT,CASSLRGSNSPLHF
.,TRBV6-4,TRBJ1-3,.,TGTGCCAGACCTCAGGACAGTCAAAACAGCATATATTTT,CARPQDSQNSIYF
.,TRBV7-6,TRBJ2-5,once,TGTGCCAGCAGTTCACGGGGGGAGACCCAGTACTTC,CASSSRGETQYF
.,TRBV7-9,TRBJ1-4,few,TGTGCCAGCAGCTTCACTGTTCCACAAGGGAGTGAAAAACTGTTTTTT,CASSFTVPQGSEKLFF
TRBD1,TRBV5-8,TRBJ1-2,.,TGTGCCAGCAGCTTGAGAACCGGGACAGGGGTTAACTATGGCTACACCTTC,CASSLRTGTGVNYGYTF
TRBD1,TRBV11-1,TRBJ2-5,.,TGTGCCAGCAGCTTGGGACAGAACCAAGAGACCCAGTACTTC,CASSLGQNQETQYF
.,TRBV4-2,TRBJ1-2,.,TGTGCCAGCAGCCAAGATCTAGCAGTTCCTAACTATGGCTACACCTTC,CASSQDLAVPNYGYTF
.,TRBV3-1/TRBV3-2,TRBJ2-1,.,TGTGCCAGCAGCCAAGACTATTACAATGAGCAGTTCTTC,CASSQDYYNEQFF
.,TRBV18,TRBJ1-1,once,TGTGCCAGCTCACCTTCGGCCAATGGGGGCCTGACTGAAGCTTTCTTT,CASSPSANGGLTEAFF
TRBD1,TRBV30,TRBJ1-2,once,TGTGCCTACCCCGGGACAGGGGTTTATGGCTACACCTTC,CAYPGTGVYGYTF
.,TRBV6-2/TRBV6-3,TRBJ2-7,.,TGTGCCAGCAGTGGCCAGGGAATCGGGTCCTACGAGCAGTACTTC,CASSGQGIGSYEQYF